The entry that follows covers one TCR beta chain sequence. Its antigen is unidentified. This sample was included in a study of T cell repertoires in cytomegalovirus infection. Study details: Indications came from public TCR beta signatures; they pointed to CMV infection and to a matching HLA type. Broader study findings: CMV carriers having the relevant HLA were flagged by cumulative public TCR beta family frequency. Predominance within the ex vivo response was attributable to HLA-C-restricted CMV-specific TCR beta clonotypes.

One entry per CDR3 protein results from TCRdb running MiXCR on the reads. This sample has some 270,000 distinct CDR3 sequences, with over 15% found just once. V was pared by 0 bases and J by 8 bases, with 16 bases between. This CDR3 has 16 residues. Germline-derived CDR1 and CDR2 are MNHEY and SVGAGI. The sequencing sample was made of CD8+ T cells from PBMCs. The TCR sequence derives from a human donor in good health (CMV status not recorded). Some clones in this sample may be carry-over from other donors' samples. V gene TRBV6-5 combines with J gene TRBJ2-2; no clear D gene. CDR3 sequence (DNA): TGTGCCAGCAGTTACTCGATTACGGGTGGTGGTGGGGAGCTGTTTTTT. Amino acids: CASSYSITGGGGELFF.